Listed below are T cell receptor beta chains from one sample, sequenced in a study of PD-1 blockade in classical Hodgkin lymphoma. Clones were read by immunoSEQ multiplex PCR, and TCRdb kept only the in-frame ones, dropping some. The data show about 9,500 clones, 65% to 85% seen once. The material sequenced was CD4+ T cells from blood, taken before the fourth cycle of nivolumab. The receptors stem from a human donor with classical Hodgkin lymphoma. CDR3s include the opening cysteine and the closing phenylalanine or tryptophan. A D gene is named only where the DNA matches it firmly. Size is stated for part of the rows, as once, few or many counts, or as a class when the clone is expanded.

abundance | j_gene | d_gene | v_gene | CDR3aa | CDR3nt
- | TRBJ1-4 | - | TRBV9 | CASSVGSIEGEKLFF | TGTGCCAGCAGCGTAGGGTCAATTGAGGGAGAAAAACTGTTTTTT
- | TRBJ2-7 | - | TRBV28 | CASSLGPSSYEQYF | TGTGCCAGCAGTTTGGGGCCTAGCTCCTACGAGCAGTACTTC
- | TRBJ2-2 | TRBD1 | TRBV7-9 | CASSNPGTGSSGELFF | TGTGCCAGCAGCAACCCCGGGACAGGGTCGTCCGGGGAGCTGTTTTTT
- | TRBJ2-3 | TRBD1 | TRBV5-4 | CASSLKLAGQGTDTQYF | TGTGCCAGCAGCTTGAAGCTGGCGGGACAGGGAACAGATACGCAGTATTTT
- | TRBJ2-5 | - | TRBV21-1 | CASSIYDREQLGETQYF | TGTGCCAGCAGCATCTACGACAGGGAGCAGTTAGGAGAGACCCAGTACTTC
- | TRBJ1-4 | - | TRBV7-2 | CASSPRGAGRGEKLFF | TGTGCCAGCAGCCCACGGGGGGCAGGGCGAGGTGAAAAACTGTTTTTT
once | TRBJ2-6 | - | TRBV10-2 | CASKSGLSSGANVLTF | TGCGCCAGCAAAAGCGGACTCAGCTCTGGGGCCAACGTCCTGACTTTC
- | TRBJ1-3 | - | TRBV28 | CASSLSRSGNTIYF | TGTGCCAGCAGCCTTAGTAGATCTGGAAACACCATATATTTT
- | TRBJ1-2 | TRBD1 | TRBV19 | CASSDRGAGYGYTF | TGTGCCAGTTCTGACAGGGGCGCCGGCTATGGCTACACCTTC
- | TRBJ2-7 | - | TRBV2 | CASSVAAVEQYF | TGTGCCAGCAGTGTTGCGGCAGTCGAGCAGTACTTC
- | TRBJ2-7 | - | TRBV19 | CASSVGPIGGEQYF | TGTGCCAGTAGTGTGGGGCCTATCGGCGGGGAGCAGTACTTC
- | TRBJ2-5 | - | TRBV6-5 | CASSYGYQETQYF | TGTGCCAGCAGTTATGGGTACCAAGAGACCCAGTACTTC
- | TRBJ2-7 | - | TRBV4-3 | CASSQDPALEQYF | TGCGCCAGCAGCCAAGATCCGGCTTTGGAGCAGTACTTC
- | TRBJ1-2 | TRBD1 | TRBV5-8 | CASSFLRDRGRGYGYTF | TGTGCCAGCAGCTTCCTCCGGGACAGGGGGCGCGGGTATGGCTACACCTTC